Listed below are T cell receptor beta chains from one sample, sequenced in a study of response to subunit inactivated influenza vaccine. TCRdb passed the RT-PCR reads through MiXCR, listing each CDR3 protein once. The repertoire holds over 150,000 distinct CDR3 sequences, with around 9.9% as singletons. Specimen: non-naive T cells sorted from PBMCs, collected 45 days after vaccination. All receptors come from a man aged 50 or older who received an inactivated influenza vaccine. The CDR3 runs from the conserved cysteine through the conserved F or W. A D gene is named only where the DNA matches it firmly. Clone size, where shown, is once, few, many, or a class for clones that have expanded.

size: -
J: TRBJ1-5
D: -
V: TRBV5-4
DNA: TGTGCCAGCAGCCTTCCAAATCAGCCCCAGCATTTT
CDR3: CASSLPNQPQHF

size: few
J: TRBJ2-5
D: -
V: TRBV11-2
DNA: TGTGCCAGCAGCGCTGGGGGGGCGCGTGAGACCCAGTACTTC
CDR3: CASSAGGARETQYF

size: -
J: TRBJ2-1
D: TRBD2
V: TRBV5-1
DNA: TGCGCCAGCAGCTCTAGCGGGGTCTGGGGTAATGAGCAGTTCTTC
CDR3: CASSSSGVWGNEQFF

size: few
J: TRBJ2-1
D: TRBD2
V: TRBV20-1
DNA: TGCAGTGCTAGGTCGACTAGCGGGGGGGATGAGCAGTTCTTC
CDR3: CSARSTSGGDEQFF

size: -
J: TRBJ2-1
D: -
V: TRBV7-2
DNA: TGTGCCAGCAGCGGACAGAGAGCCTACAATGAGCAGTTCTTC
CDR3: CASSGQRAYNEQFF

size: -
J: TRBJ2-1
D: -
V: TRBV7-2
DNA: TGTGCCAGCAGATCCGCGTTTAATGAGCAGTTCTTC
CDR3: CASRSAFNEQFF

size: -
J: TRBJ2-3
D: -
V: TRBV12-3/TRBV12-4
DNA: TGTGCCAGCAGTACCGGGACTCAGGAGGGCACAGATACGCAGTATTTT
CDR3: CASSTGTQEGTDTQYF

size: once
J: TRBJ2-5
D: TRBD2
V: TRBV3-1
DNA: TGTGCCAGCAGCCCAACTAGCGGGCAAAAAGAGACCCAGTACTTC
CDR3: CASSPTSGQKETQYF

size: many
J: TRBJ2-1
D: -
V: TRBV5-1
DNA: TGCGCCAGCAGCCGTGATGACATCTACAATGAGCAGTTCTTC
CDR3: CASSRDDIYNEQFF

size: many
J: TRBJ2-6
D: -
V: TRBV13
DNA: TGTGCCAGCAGTCCCATGAACTCTGGGGCCAACGTCCTGACTTTC
CDR3: CASSPMNSGANVLTF

size: few
J: TRBJ2-7
D: TRBD1
V: TRBV5-1
DNA: TGCGCCAGCAGCCTGAGAGCGCCGGGACAGGGCGCGAGGTACGAGCAGTACTTC
CDR3: CASSLRAPGQGARYEQYF

size: -
J: TRBJ2-1
D: -
V: TRBV5-4
DNA: TGTGCCAGCAGCTTGGGGGGACTTCTCGACAATGAGCAGTTCTTC
CDR3: CASSLGGLLDNEQFF

size: few
J: TRBJ1-4
D: TRBD1
V: TRBV4-1
DNA: TGCGCCAGCAGCCAACCGGGACAGGGCCTTGCCAAACTGTTTTTT
CDR3: CASSQPGQGLAKLFF

size: few
J: TRBJ2-4
D: TRBD1
V: TRBV2
DNA: TGTGCCAGCAACGAAGCGACAGGGCGCATTCAGTACTTC
CDR3: CASNEATGRIQYF

size: -
J: TRBJ1-4
D: -
V: TRBV7-2
DNA: TGTGCCAGCAGCTTAGAACCGGGAGGAAAACTGTTTTTT
CDR3: CASSLEPGGKLFF

size: few
J: TRBJ1-5
D: -
V: TRBV28
DNA: TGTGCCAGCAGTTTATGGTCCTACCTCCGGGACAGCAATCAGCCCCAGCATTTT
CDR3: CASSLWSYLRDSNQPQHF

size: -
J: TRBJ1-2
D: -
V: TRBV28
DNA: -
CDR3: CASSTSGHLRAYGYTF

size: few
J: TRBJ2-5
D: -
V: TRBV4-3
DNA: TGCGCCAGCAGCCAAGAAGATCGGGGGCGAGAGACCCAGTACTTC
CDR3: CASSQEDRGRETQYF

size: many
J: TRBJ2-3
D: -
V: TRBV5-1
DNA: TGCGCCAGCAGCTTGGGTTCCGGCGCATACACAGATACGCAGTATTTT
CDR3: CASSLGSGAYTDTQYF

size: -
J: TRBJ1-5
D: -
V: TRBV21-1
DNA: TGTGCCAGCAGCAAAGATCTCGAGACAGGGATCAATCAGCCCCAGCATTTT
CDR3: CASSKDLETGINQPQHF

size: many
J: TRBJ2-5
D: -
V: TRBV3-1
DNA: TGTGCCAGCAGCACCCGACGGGGCCTCCAAGAGACCCAGTACTTC
CDR3: CASSTRRGLQETQYF

size: few
J: TRBJ2-2
D: -
V: TRBV12-3/TRBV12-4
DNA: TGTGCCAGCAGTTTAGATCGGTGGGGGGGGCCGACCGGGGAGCTGTTTTTT
CDR3: CASSLDRWGGPTGELFF

size: few
J: TRBJ1-1
D: -
V: TRBV11-2
DNA: TGTGCCAGCAGCGTCCGGGACGCAACTTGGGATAGGAACACTGAAGCTTTCTTT
CDR3: CASSVRDATWDRNTEAFF

size: -
J: TRBJ2-5
D: TRBD1
V: TRBV7-2
DNA: TGTGCCAGCAGCTCCGGACAGGGGGCCCTTCACTTC
CDR3: CASSSGQGALHF

size: -
J: TRBJ2-1
D: TRBD2
V: TRBV20-1
DNA: TGCAGTGCCCCAGCGGGGGCCCTTTCCTACAATGAGCAGTTCTTC
CDR3: CSAPAGALSYNEQFF

size: few
J: TRBJ2-1
D: TRBD2
V: TRBV7-2
DNA: TGTGCCAGCAGCGTACTAGCGGGGAACAATGAGCAGTTCTTC
CDR3: CASSVLAGNNEQFF

size: -
J: TRBJ2-5
D: -
V: TRBV4-2
DNA: TGTGCCAGCAGCCAAGGTCGGCCCGCCGGGGAGACCCAGTACTTC
CDR3: CASSQGRPAGETQYF

size: many
J: TRBJ2-1
D: TRBD2
V: TRBV7-6
DNA: TGTGCCAGCAGCTTAGGACTAGCGTCGAGGGGCAATGAGCAGTTCTTC
CDR3: CASSLGLASRGNEQFF

size: few
J: TRBJ2-1
D: TRBD2
V: TRBV3-1
DNA: TGTGCCAGCAGCCTCGCTAGCGGGAGGGCCTACAATGAGCAGTTCTTC
CDR3: CASSLASGRAYNEQFF

size: many
J: TRBJ2-1
D: -
V: TRBV29-1
DNA: TGCAGCGTCTTAGACGGCTACAATGAGCAGTTCTTC
CDR3: CSVLDGYNEQFF

size: many
J: TRBJ2-1
D: TRBD2
V: TRBV5-1
DNA: TGCGCCAGCAGCTTGGAGCGGGAAGGAGGGAATGAGCAGTTCTTC
CDR3: CASSLEREGGNEQFF

size: few
J: TRBJ2-3
D: -
V: TRBV20-1
DNA: TGCAGTGCCCAAGGGGGGTCCGCAGATACGCAGTATTTT
CDR3: CSAQGGSADTQYF

size: -
J: TRBJ2-1
D: TRBD2
V: TRBV6-5
DNA: TGTGCCAGCAGTCTACTAGCGAGCTCCTACAATGAGCAGTTCTTC
CDR3: CASSLLASSYNEQFF

size: many
J: TRBJ2-7
D: TRBD1
V: TRBV7-9
DNA: TGTGCCAGCAGCTTAGGCAGGGGGCGGGACGAGCAGTACTTC
CDR3: CASSLGRGRDEQYF

size: -
J: TRBJ2-7
D: TRBD1
V: TRBV12-3/TRBV12-4
DNA: TGTGCCAGCAGTTTTGACAGGGGGCTCGAGCAGTACTTC
CDR3: CASSFDRGLEQYF

size: few
J: TRBJ2-5
D: -
V: TRBV5-6
DNA: TGTGCCAGCAGTTTAAGAAATGAAGAGACCCAGTACTTC
CDR3: CASSLRNEETQYF

size: few
J: TRBJ2-3
D: -
V: TRBV3-1
DNA: TGTGCCAGCAGCCAAGATTGGGCAGGGCAGGAGTTCACAGATACGCAGTATTTT
CDR3: CASSQDWAGQEFTDTQYF

size: few
J: TRBJ2-1
D: TRBD2
V: TRBV6-2/TRBV6-3
DNA: TGTGCCAGCAGTCTGGCCGGGACTAGCGGGCCCCCGGTCAATGAGCAGTTCTTC
CDR3: CASSLAGTSGPPVNEQFF

size: -
J: TRBJ2-3
D: -
V: TRBV7-9
DNA: TGTGCCAGCAGTCAGGTCAGGGGTTTGGGGATAGATACGCAGTATTTT
CDR3: CASSQVRGLGIDTQYF

size: many
J: TRBJ2-5
D: -
V: TRBV7-2
DNA: TGTGCCAGCAGCATCTACAGAGGAGAGACCCAGTACTTC
CDR3: CASSIYRGETQYF

size: -
J: TRBJ2-1
D: TRBD2
V: TRBV7-6
DNA: TGTGCCAGCAGCTTAGGGGGGACTAGGATTTCCAATGAGCAGTTCTTC
CDR3: CASSLGGTRISNEQFF

size: many
J: TRBJ1-2
D: TRBD1
V: TRBV4-3
DNA: TGCGCCAGCAGCCACGGACAGGGGAGCTCTGGCTACACCTTC
CDR3: CASSHGQGSSGYTF

size: many
J: TRBJ1-1
D: TRBD1
V: TRBV10-3
DNA: TGTGCCACCGCGCAGGGGGCACGAAGGAACACTGAAGCTTTCTTT
CDR3: CATAQGARRNTEAFF

size: few
J: TRBJ2-2
D: -
V: TRBV5-6
DNA: TGTGCCAGCACCTCGCCGGGAGAGTCCGGGGAGCTGTTTTTT
CDR3: CASTSPGESGELFF

size: few
J: TRBJ2-6
D: -
V: TRBV12-3/TRBV12-4
DNA: TGTGCCACCACGGGAGATGGGGCCAACGTCCTGACTTTC
CDR3: CATTGDGANVLTF

size: many
J: TRBJ1-3
D: -
V: TRBV12-3/TRBV12-4
DNA: TGTGCCAGCAGATCCCCGAGTGCTGGAAACACCATATATTTT
CDR3: CASRSPSAGNTIYF

size: few
J: TRBJ2-7
D: -
V: TRBV3-1
DNA: TGTGCCAGCAGCCAAGGTGGGTCAAAGCACTTC
CDR3: CASSQGGSKHF

size: many
J: TRBJ1-1
D: -
V: TRBV6-2/TRBV6-3
DNA: TGTGCCAGCGGCAGGGCGAACACTGAAGCTTTCTTT
CDR3: CASGRANTEAFF

size: -
J: TRBJ2-7
D: TRBD1
V: TRBV5-1
DNA: TGCGCCAGCAGCTCCAACCTCGGACAGGGCGAGCAGTACTTC
CDR3: CASSSNLGQGEQYF

size: -
J: TRBJ1-6
D: -
V: TRBV6-5
DNA: TGTGCCAGCAGTTACTACGTGAATTCACCCCTCCACTTT
CDR3: CASSYYVNSPLHF

size: -
J: TRBJ1-2
D: TRBD1
V: TRBV27
DNA: TGTGCCAGCAGTTTATTCGGACAGGACTATGGCTACACCTTC
CDR3: CASSLFGQDYGYTF

size: -
J: TRBJ2-3
D: -
V: TRBV11-3
DNA: TGTGCCAGCAGCCGGGGGGCTCGAACAGATACGCAGTATTTT
CDR3: CASSRGARTDTQYF